The T cell receptor beta chain under discussion was sequenced for a study of blood T cell repertoires in COVID-19. Study details: PBMCs, B-cell-depleted T cells, or T cells provided the cDNA or gDNA that made up the material.

The V gene's germline CDR1 is LGHDT and CDR2 YNNKEL (reference sequence). This CDR3 has 14 amino acids. V trimming: 7 bases; J trimming: 8 bases; junction bases outside the gene matches: 9. The assay was immunoSEQ multiplex PCR, and TCRdb's table has in-frame clones only and misses some. The sample includes hundreds of thousands of clones, around nine tenths of them seen just once. Input material: PBMCs or T cells enriched from blood (not recorded which). The source is a woman between 45 and 60 years old who had recovered from COVID-19. V is TRBV3-1 (or the pseudogene TRBV3-2) and J is TRBJ2-2; TRBD1 matches at 8 bases. CDR3 region: CASTLNRGSGELFF. For the CDR3, the DNA is TGTGCCAGCACCCTGAACAGGGGGTCGGGGGAGCTGTTTTTT.